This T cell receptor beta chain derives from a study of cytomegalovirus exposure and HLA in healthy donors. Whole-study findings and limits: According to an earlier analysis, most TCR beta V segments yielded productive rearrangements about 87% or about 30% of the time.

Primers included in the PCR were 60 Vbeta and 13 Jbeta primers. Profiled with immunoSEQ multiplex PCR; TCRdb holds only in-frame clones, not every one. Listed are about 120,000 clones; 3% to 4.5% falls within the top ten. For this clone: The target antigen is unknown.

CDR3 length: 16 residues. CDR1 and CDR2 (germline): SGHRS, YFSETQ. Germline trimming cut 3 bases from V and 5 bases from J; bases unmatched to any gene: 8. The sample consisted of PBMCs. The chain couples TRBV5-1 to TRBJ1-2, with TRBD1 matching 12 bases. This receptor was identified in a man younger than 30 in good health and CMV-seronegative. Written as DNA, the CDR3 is TGCGCCAGCAGCTCCCGAGGGACAGGGGGCGGTTATGGCTACACCTTC. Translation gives CASSSRGTGGGYGYTF.